This is a list of T cell receptor beta chains from one sample in a study of cytomegalovirus exposure and HLA in healthy donors. Clones were sequenced by immunoSEQ multiplex PCR, and TCRdb holds only the in-frame ones, with some missing. Seen here are roughly 60,000 clones, roughly 80% observed once, and the top ten hold 4.3%. Sequencing was carried out using PBMCs. The receptor set was obtained from a man aged 25-45 years in good health and CMV-seronegative. The CDR3 runs from the conserved cysteine through the conserved F or W. The order of the fields is J gene, D gene, V gene, clone size, CDR3 DNA, CDR3 protein. The D gene is left open where the match is weak. Rows give clone size only sometimes, using once, few, many, or a class for an expanded clone.

j_gene: TRBJ1-1; d_gene: NA; v_gene: TRBV19; abundance: NA; CDR3nt: TGTGCCAGTAGTCCGACTAATAGTGAAGCTTTCTTT; CDR3aa: CASSPTNSEAFF
j_gene: TRBJ2-7; d_gene: TRBD1; v_gene: TRBV25-1; abundance: NA; CDR3nt: TGTGCCAGCACAGCCCCCCAGGGGGAAACCTACGAGCAGTACTTC; CDR3aa: CASTAPQGETYEQYF
j_gene: TRBJ2-1; d_gene: TRBD2; v_gene: TRBV2; abundance: NA; CDR3nt: TGTGCCAGCAGCAGAGCGGCTAGCGGGCCTCGGAATGAGCAGTTCTTC; CDR3aa: CASSRAASGPRNEQFF
j_gene: TRBJ2-2; d_gene: NA; v_gene: TRBV6-1; abundance: NA; CDR3nt: TGTGCCAGCAGTGAAAGGGCGGACACGAACACCGGGGAGCTGTTTTTT; CDR3aa: CASSERADTNTGELFF
j_gene: TRBJ2-3; d_gene: NA; v_gene: TRBV7-8; abundance: NA; CDR3nt: TGTGCCAGCAGCAACAGGACTAACCCTGGCGCAGATACGCAGTATTTT; CDR3aa: CASSNRTNPGADTQYF
j_gene: TRBJ1-1; d_gene: TRBD1; v_gene: TRBV4-3; abundance: once; CDR3nt: TGCGCCAGCAGCCAAGATGGCGGGACAGCGAACACTGAAGCTTTCTTT; CDR3aa: CASSQDGGTANTEAFF
j_gene: TRBJ2-1; d_gene: TRBD2; v_gene: TRBV4-3; abundance: few; CDR3nt: TGCGCCAGCAGCCTTACCGGCGGGAGGGATGACAATGAGCAGTTCTTC; CDR3aa: CASSLTGGRDDNEQFF
j_gene: TRBJ2-5; d_gene: NA; v_gene: TRBV5-4; abundance: NA; CDR3nt: TGTGCCAGTTTAGACATCCGCCAAGAGACCCAGTACTTC; CDR3aa: CASLDIRQETQYF
j_gene: TRBJ1-1; d_gene: TRBD1; v_gene: TRBV5-4; abundance: few; CDR3nt: TGTGCCAGCAGCTGGGACAGAGATCCTGAAGCTTTCTTT; CDR3aa: CASSWDRDPEAFF
j_gene: TRBJ2-4; d_gene: NA; v_gene: TRBV7-9; abundance: NA; CDR3nt: TGTGCCAGCAGCTTCGGGGTTGGAAAGGTTTTC; CDR3aa: CASSFGVGKVF
j_gene: TRBJ2-7; d_gene: NA; v_gene: TRBV29-1; abundance: NA; CDR3nt: TGCATGGCCAGGGACACGTCCTACGAGCAGTACTTC; CDR3aa: CMARDTSYEQYF
j_gene: TRBJ2-5; d_gene: TRBD1; v_gene: TRBV5-1; abundance: NA; CDR3nt: TGCGCCAGCAGCCTCACTTCCGGGACAGGGAGTTTGGAGACCCAGTACTTC; CDR3aa: CASSLTSGTGSLETQYF
j_gene: TRBJ1-2; d_gene: TRBD1; v_gene: TRBV6-5; abundance: NA; CDR3nt: TGTGCCAGCAGTTACCTTCCGGACAGGGGTTATGGCTACACCTTC; CDR3aa: CASSYLPDRGYGYTF
j_gene: TRBJ1-2; d_gene: TRBD1; v_gene: TRBV13; abundance: once; CDR3nt: TGTGCCAGCAGCTCCGGGACAGGGGGAGAATGGAACTATGGCTACACCTTC; CDR3aa: CASSSGTGGEWNYGYTF
j_gene: TRBJ2-7; d_gene: NA; v_gene: TRBV9; abundance: NA; CDR3nt: TGTGCCAGCAGCCCCCGGTCGGCAGGCGAGCAGTACTTC; CDR3aa: CASSPRSAGEQYF
j_gene: TRBJ1-5; d_gene: NA; v_gene: TRBV2; abundance: few; CDR3nt: TGTGCCAGCAGTGAAGCGCGAGAACAGCCCCAGCATTTT; CDR3aa: CASSEAREQPQHF
j_gene: TRBJ1-1; d_gene: NA; v_gene: TRBV7-8; abundance: NA; CDR3nt: TGTGCCAGCAGCTTAGGATTAGTTTACAGGAAGAACACTGAAGCTTTCTTT; CDR3aa: CASSLGLVYRKNTEAFF
j_gene: TRBJ2-7; d_gene: TRBD1; v_gene: TRBV10-3; abundance: once; CDR3nt: TGTGCCATCAGTGAGTTAAGGGGGCAGTTTTCCTACGAGCAGTACTTC; CDR3aa: CAISELRGQFSYEQYF
j_gene: TRBJ1-5; d_gene: TRBD1; v_gene: TRBV7-9; abundance: NA; CDR3nt: TGTTCCAGCAGCTCGGGACAGGGGAGTTATAGCAATCAGCCCCAGCATTTT; CDR3aa: CSSSSGQGSYSNQPQHF
j_gene: TRBJ2-3; d_gene: NA; v_gene: TRBV29-1; abundance: NA; CDR3nt: TGCAGCGTTGGTGGGGGCAGTAGCACAGATACGCAGTATTTT; CDR3aa: CSVGGGSSTDTQYF
j_gene: TRBJ2-1; d_gene: TRBD2; v_gene: TRBV11-3; abundance: NA; CDR3nt: TGTGCCAGCAGCTTTTCGGCGGGAGGGACCTACAATGAGCAGTTCTTC; CDR3aa: CASSFSAGGTYNEQFF
j_gene: TRBJ2-3; d_gene: TRBD2; v_gene: TRBV5-5; abundance: NA; CDR3nt: TGTGCCAGCAGCTCTGCCCTGACTAGCGGGTCGAGCACAGATACGCAGTATTTT; CDR3aa: CASSSALTSGSSTDTQYF
j_gene: TRBJ1-2; d_gene: TRBD1; v_gene: TRBV7-9; abundance: NA; CDR3nt: TGTGCCAGCAGCCGTATGCCGGGACAGGGGGCGCGAGGCTACACCTTC; CDR3aa: CASSRMPGQGARGYTF
j_gene: TRBJ1-3; d_gene: TRBD1; v_gene: TRBV7-2; abundance: once; CDR3nt: TGTGCCAGCGAAATCCAACCCCGAGGGGGCGGAAACACCATATATTTT; CDR3aa: CASEIQPRGGGNTIYF
j_gene: TRBJ2-3; d_gene: TRBD2; v_gene: TRBV6-5; abundance: NA; CDR3nt: TGTGCCAGCAGTTACGACGGGGGGTACACAGATACGCAGTATTTT; CDR3aa: CASSYDGGYTDTQYF
j_gene: TRBJ2-5; d_gene: NA; v_gene: TRBV7-8; abundance: NA; CDR3nt: TGCGCCAGCAGCTTATCAACAGGCGTCCAAGAGACCCAGTACTTC; CDR3aa: CASSLSTGVQETQYF
j_gene: TRBJ2-7; d_gene: TRBD2; v_gene: TRBV2; abundance: NA; CDR3nt: TGTGCCAGCAGTGAACGGAGCGGGGGGGCGGGTCGCGAGCAGTACTTC; CDR3aa: CASSERSGGAGREQYF
j_gene: TRBJ1-3; d_gene: NA; v_gene: TRBV6-1; abundance: NA; CDR3nt: TGTGCCAGCAGTGTCACAGGGTCTGGAAACACCATATATTTT; CDR3aa: CASSVTGSGNTIYF
j_gene: TRBJ2-1; d_gene: NA; v_gene: TRBV5-1; abundance: NA; CDR3nt: TGCGCCAGCAGCTTGGGACTTACCTCTTACAATGAGCAGTTCTTC; CDR3aa: CASSLGLTSYNEQFF
j_gene: TRBJ2-7; d_gene: NA; v_gene: TRBV5-4; abundance: NA; CDR3nt: TGTGCCAGCAGCTCACGACACGGTGAGCAGTACTTC; CDR3aa: CASSSRHGEQYF
j_gene: TRBJ2-3; d_gene: TRBD2; v_gene: TRBV2; abundance: NA; CDR3nt: TGTGCCAGCTCACTAGCGGGGGGGCCCGATACGCAGTATTTT; CDR3aa: CASSLAGGPDTQYF
j_gene: TRBJ1-5; d_gene: TRBD1; v_gene: TRBV19; abundance: once; CDR3nt: TGTGCCAGTAGTGTAACGACAGGGGTGAATCAGCCCCAGCATTTT; CDR3aa: CASSVTTGVNQPQHF
j_gene: TRBJ1-5; d_gene: NA; v_gene: TRBV7-2; abundance: NA; CDR3nt: TGTGCCAGCAGCACACACAGGGTTCATCAGCCCCAGCATTTT; CDR3aa: CASSTHRVHQPQHF
j_gene: TRBJ1-1; d_gene: NA; v_gene: TRBV4-3; abundance: NA; CDR3nt: TGCGCCAGCAGCCAGGATACAGGGCCCACTGAAGCTTTCTTT; CDR3aa: CASSQDTGPTEAFF
j_gene: TRBJ2-5; d_gene: NA; v_gene: TRBV6-6; abundance: NA; CDR3nt: TGTGCCAGCAGACCGGGGACAACTCAAGAGACCCAGTACTTC; CDR3aa: CASRPGTTQETQYF